Reported below is one T cell receptor beta chain. This clonotype was detected ten times or more. This clone's antigen is unknown. Base-call qualities are not available, and no considerably larger clone is one nucleotide away. The sample belongs to a study of T cells in Graves' hyperthyroidism and ophthalmopathy (dated by TCRdb to the late 2010s). With respect to the entire study: Peripheral blood was collected at initial diagnosis, before any treatment. In several Graves' hyperthyroidism patients, the study also compared T-cell repertoires from thyroid tissue with T-cell repertoires from blood. Prospective prediction of ophthalmopathy was tested in an independent validation cohort of under 20 hyperthyroidism patients and 15 to 17 patients who later progressed to ophthalmopathy. After blood sampling, hyperthyroidism patients were treated with methimazole at a starting dose of 30 mg daily, and ophthalmopathy patients were treated with high-dose intravenous methylprednisolone. For training and testing, the approximately 92 patients in the discovery cohort were randomly divided in a 7:3 ratio. To identify distinguishing TCR V-J signatures, a discovery cohort of 90 to 100 patients was used, comprising 43 with Graves' ophthalmopathy and about 59 with stable Graves' hyperthyroidism. TCR Vbeta CDR3 sequencing of 135 peripheral blood samples (roughly 41 ophthalmopathy, around 80 hyperthyroidism and about 17 progressor patients) is reported in the paper. Points the paper makes about the study in general: Blood samples also contained most of the expanded thyroid clonotypes (frequency above 0.001), which suggests that blood repertoires may reflect thyroid immune responses. A 13 V-J signature model separated ophthalmopathy from stable hyperthyroidism, with roughly 88% sensitivity and approximately 81% specificity in cross-validation and 80%/75% in testing. Sample size was not statistically predetermined, and blinding of investigators to group allocation was not performed. During validation, the model predicted progression to ophthalmopathy a median of approximately 6 months ahead of onset, with roughly 65% sensitivity and around 73% specificity.

Its CDR3 holds 15 amino acids, cysteine through phenylalanine. Here the CDR3 DNA is all that survives: 45 bases in frame from base 1. V ends up 1 base short and J 2 bases short, with an unmatched junction base count of 5. Taken from the germline V gene (reference sequence), the CDR1 and CDR2 loops are SEHNR and FQNEAQ. Stable Graves' hyperthyroidism was defined as the absence of progression to ophthalmopathy over 18 months of follow-up. Hyperthyroidism patients were aged 18 to 65 years and newly diagnosed, with disease duration of less than 2 months. Exclusion was applied to patients with uncontrolled infections, other autoimmune diseases, pregnancy or lactation. Diagnoses were based on clinical symptoms, serum thyroxine and TRAb, thyroid ultrasound and orbital computed tomography. PBMCs were isolated from about 9.1 ml of fresh peripheral blood by Ficoll-Paque density gradient centrifugation. Total RNA was extracted using Trizol reagent, and RNA quality was assessed on an Agilent 2100 Bioanalyzer.

TCR beta CDR3 regions were amplified from RNA transcripts. The first round of RT-PCR for the TCR CDR3 was performed with the HTBI primer set and the Qiagen OneStep RT-PCR kit. Libraries were constructed in a second round of multiplex PCR, after which size selection and purification were carried out. The libraries were sequenced on an Illumina HiSeq2000 using paired-end 100 bp reads. As for how the authors treated the data: SOAPnuke was used to process the raw data, throwing out any read that contained adapters or uncalled bases, had a mean Phred below 15, or lacked an exact constant-primer or identifier match. High-quality paired reads were merged using COPE v1.2.5, and each unique nucleotide sequence was defined as a clonotype. MiTCR v1.1 was used to align clonotypes to the IMGT TRBV, TRBD and TRBJ reference segments. Analysis was restricted to V-J combinations with a frequency above 0.0001, which covered 99% to 99.2% of repertoires. A TCS score was defined as the ratio of F50 (clonal expansion) to E x V (chaos), with BLOSUM62-based TCRdist applied between CDR3 peptides within each V-J. Welch's t-statistics and random forest reduced around 550 V-J features to around 14, which were used in a naive Bayes classifier (R e1071). TCRdb reworked the public reads: Q25 trimming with fastp, MiXCR clone assembly, productive beta chains retained. Rows with one shared CDR3 protein collapse into an entry with the most common genes and DNA. The V and J calls follow TCRdb's processing rather than the paper's. Recorded for this sample are hundreds of thousands of distinct CDR3 sequences; approximately 14% of them occurred a single time. The top ten clones comprise roughly 8% of the sample.

The sequence derives from a woman aged 18-29 years with Graves' hyperthyroidism. The rearranged chain carries TRBV7-9 and TRBJ2-7; TRBD2 lines up with 7 middle nucleotides. Material for sequencing was blood. The CDR3 region: CASSLGPSGAYEQYF. The base sequence is TGTGCCAGCAGCTTAGGGCCTAGCGGAGCCTACGAGCAGTACTTC.